This TCR beta chain was observed in a study of cytomegalovirus exposure and HLA in healthy donors. Study-level points and caveats: Several of the most significant clusters were apparently associated with common viral pathogens in a later analysis. In a later analysis, compared with equally common non-associated chains, HLA-associated beta chains were more expanded.

CDR3 size: 16 residues. The V gene end was trimmed by 0 bases and the J gene end by 2 bases; junction bases not matched to a gene: 4. CDR1 is MNHEY and CDR2 is SVGAGI in the germline V gene. The PCR contained 60 Vbeta and 13 Jbeta primers. Data came from immunoSEQ multiplex PCR; TCRdb stores just in-frame clones and leaves some out. The repertoire holds fewer than 200,000 clones, with about 71% as singletons. For this clone: No antigen is known for it.

V is TRBV6-5 and J is TRBJ2-3, with TRBD2 identical over 8 bases. Sequencing used PBMCs. The clonotype was recovered from a woman in her thirties or forties in good health and CMV-seropositive. CDR3 bases: TGTGCCAGCAGTTACTCGACAGCGGGAGCCACAGATACGCAGTATTTT. It encodes CASSYSTAGATDTQYF.